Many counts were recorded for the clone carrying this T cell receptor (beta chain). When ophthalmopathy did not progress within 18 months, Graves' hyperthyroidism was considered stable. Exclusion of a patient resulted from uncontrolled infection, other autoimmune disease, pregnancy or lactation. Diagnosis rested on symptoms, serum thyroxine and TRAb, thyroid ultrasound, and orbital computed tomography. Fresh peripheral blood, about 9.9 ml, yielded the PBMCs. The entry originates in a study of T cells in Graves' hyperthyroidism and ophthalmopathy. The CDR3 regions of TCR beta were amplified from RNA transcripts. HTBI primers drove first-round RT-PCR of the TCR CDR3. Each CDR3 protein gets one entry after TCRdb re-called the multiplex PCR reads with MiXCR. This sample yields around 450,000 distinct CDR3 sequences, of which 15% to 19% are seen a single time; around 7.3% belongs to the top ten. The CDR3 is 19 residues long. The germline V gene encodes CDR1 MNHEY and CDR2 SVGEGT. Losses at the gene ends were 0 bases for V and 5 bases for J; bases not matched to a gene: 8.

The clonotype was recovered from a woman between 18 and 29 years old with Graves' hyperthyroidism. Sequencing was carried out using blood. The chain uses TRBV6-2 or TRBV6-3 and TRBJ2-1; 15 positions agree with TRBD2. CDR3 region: CASSYSRGRTSGRDNEQFF. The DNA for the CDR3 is TGTGCCAGCAGTTACTCGAGGGGCCGGACTAGCGGGAGGGACAATGAGCAGTTCTTC.